This TCR beta chain came from a study of T cell repertoires in cytomegalovirus infection. About the research overall: Matching HLA type and CMV infection were both indicated by public TCR beta signatures. Broader study findings: Totalled public TCR beta family frequency picked out people who carried CMV plus the relevant HLA. There were HLA-C-restricted CMV-specific TCR beta clonotypes dominating the ex vivo response.

From the reads, TCRdb called clonotypes with MiXCR, one entry per CDR3 protein. Among approximately 300,000 distinct CDR3 sequences listed, approximately 25% were seen once. This CDR3 spans 14 amino acids. V was pared by 0 bases and J by 2 bases, with 7 bases between. Germline V lookup: CDR1 SEHNR, CDR2 FQNEAQ (reference sequence). The sample holds a few counts of this clonotype. The antigen is not known. This receptor was identified in a human donor in good health (CMV status not recorded). Some clones in this sample may be carry-over from other donors' samples. The sample was cultured PBMCs, taken from culture after CMV antigen stimulation. This sequence joins TRBV7-9 and TRBJ2-5; the D is unclear. In DNA form, the CDR3 reads TGTGCCAGCAGCTTAGCTTTTAGGCAAGAGACCCAGTACTTC. It specifies CASSLAFRQETQYF.